This T cell receptor beta chain was documented in a study of cytomegalovirus exposure and HLA in healthy donors. Whole-study findings and limits: The only immune exposure information that was available was CMV serostatus.

The germline CDR1 and CDR2 sequences are MNHNY and SVGAGI (reference sequence). V shed 5 bases, J shed 0 bases, and the junction held 7 bases outside the gene matches. The CDR3 covers 15 residues. All donors participated as healthy donors of bone marrow. PCR was performed using 60 Vbeta and 13 Jbeta primers. Assay used: immunoSEQ multiplex PCR; TCRdb lists only in-frame clones, some missing. The table includes 72,000 or so clones, roughly 75% detected once. Details on this clone: What it recognizes is unknown.

The chain employs TRBV6-6 and TRBJ2-7; 7 positions agree with TRBD1. Sequenced sample: PBMCs. This TCR came from a woman aged 30 to 39 in good health and CMV-seropositive. CDR3 DNA: TGTGCCAGCAGTGCAACAGGGGCCCACTCCTACGAGCAGTACTTC. Protein: CASSATGAHSYEQYF.